This T cell receptor beta chain was recovered during a study of shared clonotypes between healthy human individuals. The naive CD8 fraction comprised CD45RO-negative cells positively selected for CCR7 and excluded terminally differentiated effector memory CD45RA+ cells. Study-wide results and limits: Shared across a few donors were roughly 5% of the naive CD4 clonotypes. Rarefaction gave evidence that sorted-subset sequencing remained incomplete despite large depth. The researchers took only blood, and tissue repertoires probably look different. When compared with the clonotypes that were shared by all four sorted-subset donors, the non-shared clonotypes turned out to have lower generation probabilities.

On this clone: What it binds is unknown.

Germline-derived CDR1 and CDR2 are SEHNR and FQNEAQ (reference sequence). V lost 5 bases, J lost 4 bases, and 16 bases lay in between. The CDR3 extends over 15 amino acids. Here immunoSEQ multiplex PCR was the method, and the copy in TCRdb shows in-frame clones only, minus some. The sample includes 600,000 or so clones, around 96% seen only once; the top ten take around 0.12%. The genes are TRBV7-9 and TRBJ2-3; no definite D call. The material sequenced was naive CD8+ T cells sorted from blood. The clonotype comes from a woman under 40 in good health. CDR3 protein: CASSPPQEGADTQYF. The DNA for the CDR3 is TGTGCCAGCAGCCCGCCCCAGGAAGGTGCAGATACGCAGTATTTT. The full variable domain, completed using reference TRBV7-9 and TRBJ2-3, is DTGVSQNPRHKITKRGQNVTFRCDPISEHNRLYWYRQTLGQGPEFLTYFQNEAQLEKSRLLSDRFSAERPKGSFSTLEIQRTEQGDSAMYLCASSPPQEGADTQYFGPGTRLTVL.